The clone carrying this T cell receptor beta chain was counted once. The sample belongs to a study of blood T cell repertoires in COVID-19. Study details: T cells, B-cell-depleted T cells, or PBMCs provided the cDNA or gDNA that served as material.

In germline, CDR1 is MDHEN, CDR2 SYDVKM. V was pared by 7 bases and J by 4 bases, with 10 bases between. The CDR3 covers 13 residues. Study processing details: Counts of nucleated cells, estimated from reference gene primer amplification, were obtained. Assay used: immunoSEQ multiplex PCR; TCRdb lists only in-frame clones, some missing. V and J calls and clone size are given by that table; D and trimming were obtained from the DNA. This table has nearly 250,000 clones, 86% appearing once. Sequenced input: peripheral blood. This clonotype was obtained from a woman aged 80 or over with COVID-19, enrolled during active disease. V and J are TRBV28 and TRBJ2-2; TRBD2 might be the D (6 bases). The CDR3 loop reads CASKVGGTGELFF. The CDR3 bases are TGTGCCAGCAAGGTGGGGGGCACCGGGGAGCTGTTTTTT.